This paragraph covers one T cell receptor beta chain sequence. The V end was cut by 6 bases, the J end by 4 bases, with 12 bases between. The CDR3 runs 14 residues. The germline gives CDR1 MNHNS, CDR2 SASEGT. This specimen comes from a study of identical twins. One entry per CDR3 protein results from TCRdb running MiXCR on the 5' RACE reads. The sample includes roughly 770,000 distinct CDR3 sequences, over 15% of them seen just once. The same data also went into a second study, on T cells expressing NK-cell markers.

The sequence came from a woman aged 18-30 years in good health. Sequences were obtained from PBMCs. V is TRBV6-1 and J is TRBJ2-2; D might be TRBD1 (5 bases). The CDR3 DNA follows: TGTGCCAGCAGCCCAGACAGCTCCACCGGGGAGCTGTTTTTT. Translation gives CASSPDSSTGELFF.